This entry features one T cell receptor beta chain sequence. Its antigen is unidentified. These data are taken from a study of read filtering for tumor transcriptome and immune sequencing. Findings of the study overall: Dropping single-read clonotypes raised IR-seq and RNA-seq shared-clonotype correlation.

Molecular barcoded adaptors covering alpha/delta and beta/gamma chains were used on 400 to 450 ng RNA. TCRdb passed the reads through MiXCR, listing each CDR3 protein once. The table shows fewer than 150,000 distinct CDR3 sequences, with 10% to 15% occurring only once. Sampling of bone marrow took place during active disease in every patient. The sequenced sample consisted of a population of CD138-negative cells sorted from bone marrow. The receptor comes from a donor at least 40 years old with multiple myeloma.

The DNA for the CDR3 is TGTGCCAGCAGCGCAGGACAGGGGGAGACCCAGTACTTC. Translating gives CASSAGQGETQYF. The rearrangement joins TRBV5-4 to TRBJ2-5; 9 bases agree with TRBD1. Germline V gene data show CDR1 as SGHNT and CDR2 as YYREEE (reference sequence). The CDR3 is 13 amino acids. V gave up 4 bases and J gave up 5 bases; unmatched junction bases: 3.